The T cell receptor (beta chain) described here comes from a study of T cell responses to AZD1222 COVID-19 vaccine. Sequencing used immunoSEQ multiplex PCR; TCRdb keeps in-frame clones, though not all of them. The table lists 150,000 or so clones, 88% of them singletons. The germline V gene has CDR1 SGHDN and CDR2 FVKESK. This CDR3 region has 12 residues. V was shortened by 4 bases and J by 7 bases, with 10 bases between the two germline ends. This sequence joins TRBV14 and TRBJ2-5; TRBD1 might be the D (6 bases). Sample: peripheral blood, taken on day 0 of MenACWY control vaccination. The TCR sequence derives from an adult in good health. CDR3 nucleotides: TGTGCCAGCAGCCGCATCAGGGGGACCCAGTACTTC. It translates to CASSRIRGTQYF.